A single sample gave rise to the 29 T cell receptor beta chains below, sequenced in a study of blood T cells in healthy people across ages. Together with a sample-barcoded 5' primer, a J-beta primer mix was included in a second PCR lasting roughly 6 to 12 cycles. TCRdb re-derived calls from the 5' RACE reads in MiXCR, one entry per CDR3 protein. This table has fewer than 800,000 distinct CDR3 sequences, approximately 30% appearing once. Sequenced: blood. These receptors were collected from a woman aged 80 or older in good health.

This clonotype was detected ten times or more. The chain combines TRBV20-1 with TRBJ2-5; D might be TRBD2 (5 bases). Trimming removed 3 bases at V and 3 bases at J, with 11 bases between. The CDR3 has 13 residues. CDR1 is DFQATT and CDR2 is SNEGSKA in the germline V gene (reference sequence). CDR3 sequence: CSASRLAEETQYF. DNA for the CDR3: TGCAGTGCTAGTCGGCTAGCTGAAGAGACCCAGTACTTC.

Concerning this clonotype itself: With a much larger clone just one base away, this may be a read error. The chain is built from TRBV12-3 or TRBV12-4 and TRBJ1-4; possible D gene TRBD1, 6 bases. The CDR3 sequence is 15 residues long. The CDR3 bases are TGTGCCAGCAGTCCTACAGGGCGGTCAAATGAAGAACTGTTTTTT. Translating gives CASSPTGRSNEELFF.

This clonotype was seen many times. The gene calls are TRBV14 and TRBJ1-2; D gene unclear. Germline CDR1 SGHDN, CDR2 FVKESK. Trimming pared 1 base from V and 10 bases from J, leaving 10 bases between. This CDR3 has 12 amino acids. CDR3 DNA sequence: TGTGCCAGCAGCCAAGGACTGCCTACCTACACCTTC. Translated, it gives CASSQGLPTYTF.

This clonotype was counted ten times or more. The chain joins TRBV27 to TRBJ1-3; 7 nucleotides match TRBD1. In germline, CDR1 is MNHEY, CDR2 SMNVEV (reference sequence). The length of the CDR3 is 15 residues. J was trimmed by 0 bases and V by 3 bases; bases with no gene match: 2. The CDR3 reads CASSLDRYSGNTIYF. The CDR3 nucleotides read TGTGCCAGCAGTTTGGACAGGTACTCTGGAAACACCATATATTTT.

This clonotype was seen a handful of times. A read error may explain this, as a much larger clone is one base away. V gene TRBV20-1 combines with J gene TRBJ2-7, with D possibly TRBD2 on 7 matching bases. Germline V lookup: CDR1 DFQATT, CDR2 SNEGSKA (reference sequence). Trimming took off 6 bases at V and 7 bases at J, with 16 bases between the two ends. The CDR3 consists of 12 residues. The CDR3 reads CSARGRYNEQYF. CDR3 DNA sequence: TGCAGTGCGCGGGGGCGATACAATGAGCAGTACTTC.

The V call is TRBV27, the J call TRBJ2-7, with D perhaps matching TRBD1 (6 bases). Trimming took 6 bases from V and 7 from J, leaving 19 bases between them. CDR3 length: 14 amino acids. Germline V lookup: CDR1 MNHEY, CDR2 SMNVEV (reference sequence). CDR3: CASSPQTGYNEQYF. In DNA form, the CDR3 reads TGTGCCAGCAGCCCACAGACAGGCTACAATGAGCAGTACTTC.

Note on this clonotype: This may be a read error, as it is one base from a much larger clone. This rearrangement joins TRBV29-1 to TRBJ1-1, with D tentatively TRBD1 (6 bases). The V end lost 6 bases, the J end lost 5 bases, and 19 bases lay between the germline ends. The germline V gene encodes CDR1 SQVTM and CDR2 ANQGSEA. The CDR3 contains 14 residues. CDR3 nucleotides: TGCAGCGTCCGGACCGGGACACAGAATACTGAAGCTTTCTTT. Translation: CSVRTGTQNTEAFF.

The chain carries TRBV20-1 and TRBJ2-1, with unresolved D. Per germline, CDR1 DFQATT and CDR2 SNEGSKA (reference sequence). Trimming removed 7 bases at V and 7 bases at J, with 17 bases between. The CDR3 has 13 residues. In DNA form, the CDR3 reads TGCAGTGTCCCCGCGGACCCTAGGAATGAGCAGTTCTTC. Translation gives CSVPADPRNEQFF.

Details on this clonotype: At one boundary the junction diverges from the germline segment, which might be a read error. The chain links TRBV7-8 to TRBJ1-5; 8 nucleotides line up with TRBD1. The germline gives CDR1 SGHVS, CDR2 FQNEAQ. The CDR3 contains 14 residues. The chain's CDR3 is CASTVGQGKQPQHF. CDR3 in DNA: TGTGCCAGCACCGTCGGACAGGGCAAACAGCCCCAGCATTTT. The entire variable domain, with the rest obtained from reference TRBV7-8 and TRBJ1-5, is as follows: GAGVSQSPRYKVAKRGQDVALRCDPISGHVSLFWYQQALGQGPEFLTYFQNEAQLDKSGLPSDRFFAERPEGSVSTLKIQRTQQEDSAVYLCASTVGQGKQPQHFGDGTRLSIL.

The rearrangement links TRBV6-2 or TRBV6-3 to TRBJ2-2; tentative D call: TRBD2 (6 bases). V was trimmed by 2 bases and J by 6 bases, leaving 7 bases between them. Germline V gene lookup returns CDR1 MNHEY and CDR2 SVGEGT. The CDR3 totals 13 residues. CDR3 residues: CASSYGGPGELFF. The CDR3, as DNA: TGTGCCAGCAGTTACGGAGGGCCCGGGGAGCTGTTTTTT.

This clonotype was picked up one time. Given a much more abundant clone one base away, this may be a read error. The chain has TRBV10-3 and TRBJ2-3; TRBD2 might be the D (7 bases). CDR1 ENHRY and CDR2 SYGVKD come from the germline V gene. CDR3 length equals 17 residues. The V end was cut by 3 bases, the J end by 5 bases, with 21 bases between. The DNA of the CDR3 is TGTGCCATCAGTGATACGCTAGGGGGGGGGACGGGAGATACGCAGTATTTT. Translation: CAISDTLGGGTGDTQYF.

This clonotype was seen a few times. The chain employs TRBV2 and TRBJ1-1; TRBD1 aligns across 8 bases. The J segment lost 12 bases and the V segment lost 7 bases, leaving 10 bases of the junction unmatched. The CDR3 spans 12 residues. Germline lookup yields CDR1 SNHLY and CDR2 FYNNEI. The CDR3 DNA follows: TGTGCCAGCAACCCCGACAGGGGCGAAACTTTCTTT. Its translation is CASNPDRGETFF. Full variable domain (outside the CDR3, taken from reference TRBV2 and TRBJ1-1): EPEVTQTPSHQVTQMGQEVILRCVPISNHLYFYWYRQILGQKVEFLVSFYNNEISEKSEIFDDQFSVERPDGSNFTLKIRSTKLEDSAMYFCASNPDRGETFFGQGTRLTVV.

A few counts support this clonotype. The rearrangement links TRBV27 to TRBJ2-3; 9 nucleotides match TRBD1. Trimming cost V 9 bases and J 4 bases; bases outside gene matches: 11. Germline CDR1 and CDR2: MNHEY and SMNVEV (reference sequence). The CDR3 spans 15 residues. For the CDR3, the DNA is TGTGCCAGTGGCACCGGGACAGGGAGTCCAGATACGCAGTATTTT. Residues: CASGTGTGSPDTQYF.

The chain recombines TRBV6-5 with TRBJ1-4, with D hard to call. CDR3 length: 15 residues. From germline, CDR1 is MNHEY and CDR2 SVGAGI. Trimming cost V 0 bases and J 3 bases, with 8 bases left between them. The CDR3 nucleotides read TGTGCCAGCAGTTACTCGTCTCGTCCTAATGAAAAACTGTTTTTT. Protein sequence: CASSYSSRPNEKLFF.

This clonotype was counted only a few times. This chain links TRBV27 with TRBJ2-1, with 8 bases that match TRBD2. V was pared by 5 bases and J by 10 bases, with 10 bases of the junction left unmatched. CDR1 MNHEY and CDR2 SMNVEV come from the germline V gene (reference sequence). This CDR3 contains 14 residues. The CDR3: CASSRLAQSYEQFF. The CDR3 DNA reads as TGTGCCAGCAGTCGACTAGCGCAGTCCTACGAGCAGTTCTTC.

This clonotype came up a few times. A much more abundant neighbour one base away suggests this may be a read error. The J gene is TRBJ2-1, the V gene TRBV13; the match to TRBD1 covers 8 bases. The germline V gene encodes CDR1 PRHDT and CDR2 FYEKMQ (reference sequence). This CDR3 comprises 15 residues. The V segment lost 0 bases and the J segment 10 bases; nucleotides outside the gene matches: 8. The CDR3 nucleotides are TGTGCCAGCAGCTTAGGCCAGACAGGGGCGTGGGAGCAGTTCTTC. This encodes CASSLGQTGAWEQFF. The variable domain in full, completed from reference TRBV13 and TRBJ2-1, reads AAGVIQSPRHLIKEKRETATLKCYPIPRHDTVYWYQQGPGQDPQFLISFYEKMQSDKGSIPDRFSAQQFSDYHSELNMSSLELGDSALYFCASSLGQTGAWEQFFGPGTRLTVL.

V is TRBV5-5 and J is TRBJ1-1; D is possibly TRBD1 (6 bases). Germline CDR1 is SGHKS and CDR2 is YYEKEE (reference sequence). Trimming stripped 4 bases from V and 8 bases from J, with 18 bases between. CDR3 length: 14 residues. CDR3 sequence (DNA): TGTGCCAGCAGCGGAGGACAGACGGCCGGGGAAGCTTTCTTT. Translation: CASSGGQTAGEAFF.

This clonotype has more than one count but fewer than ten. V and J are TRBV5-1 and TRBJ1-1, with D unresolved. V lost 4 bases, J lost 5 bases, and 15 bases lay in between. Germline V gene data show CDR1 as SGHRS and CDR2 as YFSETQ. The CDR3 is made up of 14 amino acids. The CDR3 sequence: CASSGTSPATEAFF. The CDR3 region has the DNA TGCGCCAGCAGCGGTACCTCTCCGGCGACTGAAGCTTTCTTT.

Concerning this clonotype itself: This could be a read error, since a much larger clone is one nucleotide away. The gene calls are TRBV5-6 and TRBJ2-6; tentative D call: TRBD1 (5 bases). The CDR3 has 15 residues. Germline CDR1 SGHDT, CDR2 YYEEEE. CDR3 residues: CASSFRNPGANVPTF. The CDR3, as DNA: TGTGCCAGCAGCTTTAGAAATCCTGGGGCCAACGTCCCGACTTTC.

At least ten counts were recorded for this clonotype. This CDR3 reads CASSLDVAYEQYF. The DNA of the CDR3 is TGTGCCAGCAGCTTAGATGTAGCCTACGAGCAGTACTTC. The chain is built from TRBV7-9 and TRBJ2-7, with D uncertain. The CDR3 is made up of 13 amino acids. The germline V and J ends were trimmed by 1 base and 2 bases, with 6 bases remaining between them. CDR1 and CDR2 from the germline V gene are SEHNR and FQNEAQ (reference sequence).

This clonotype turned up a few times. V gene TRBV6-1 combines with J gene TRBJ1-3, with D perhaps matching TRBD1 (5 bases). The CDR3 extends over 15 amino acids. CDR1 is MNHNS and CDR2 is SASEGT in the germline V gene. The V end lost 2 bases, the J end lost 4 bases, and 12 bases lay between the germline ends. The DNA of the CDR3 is TGTGCCAGCAGTGAAATAGGGGCAGCGGGAAACACCATATATTTT. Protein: CASSEIGAAGNTIYF.

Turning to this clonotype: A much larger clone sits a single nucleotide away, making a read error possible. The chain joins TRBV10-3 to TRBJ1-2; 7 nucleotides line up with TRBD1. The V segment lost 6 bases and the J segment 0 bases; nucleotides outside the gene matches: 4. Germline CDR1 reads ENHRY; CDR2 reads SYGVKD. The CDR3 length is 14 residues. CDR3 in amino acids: CAIRGQGANYGYTF. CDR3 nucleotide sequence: TGTGCCATCAGGGGCCAGGGGGCTAACTATGGCTACACCTTC.

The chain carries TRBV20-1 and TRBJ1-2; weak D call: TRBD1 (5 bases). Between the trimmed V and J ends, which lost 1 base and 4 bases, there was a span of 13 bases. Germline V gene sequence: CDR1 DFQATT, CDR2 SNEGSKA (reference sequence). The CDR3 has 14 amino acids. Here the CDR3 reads CSARVQRDFYGYTF. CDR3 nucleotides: TGCAGTGCTAGAGTCCAACGGGACTTCTATGGCTACACCTTC.

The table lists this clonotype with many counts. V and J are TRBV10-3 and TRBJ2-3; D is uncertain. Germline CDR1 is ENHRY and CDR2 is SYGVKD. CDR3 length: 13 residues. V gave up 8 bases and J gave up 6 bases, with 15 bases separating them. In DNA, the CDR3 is TGTGCCATCCGTGGGGTATGGATGGATACGCAGTATTTT. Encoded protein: CAIRGVWMDTQYF.

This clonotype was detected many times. CDR3 nucleotide sequence: TGTGCCAGCAGCTTAAAGGCCTACAATGAGCAGTTCTTC. Its protein is CASSLKAYNEQFF. The rearrangement links TRBV7-3 to TRBJ2-1, with unresolved D. V was cut by 1 base and J by 2 bases, with 3 bases left in between. Germline V gene lookup returns CDR1 SGHTA and CDR2 FQGTGA. CDR3 size: 13 residues.

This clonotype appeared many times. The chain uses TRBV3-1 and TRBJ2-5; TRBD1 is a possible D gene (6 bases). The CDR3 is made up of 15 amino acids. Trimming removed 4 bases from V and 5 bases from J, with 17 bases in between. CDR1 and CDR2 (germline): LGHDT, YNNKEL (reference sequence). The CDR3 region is CASSLFGDTGETQYF. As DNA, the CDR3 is TGTGCCAGCAGCCTTTTCGGGGACACCGGGGAGACCCAGTACTTC.

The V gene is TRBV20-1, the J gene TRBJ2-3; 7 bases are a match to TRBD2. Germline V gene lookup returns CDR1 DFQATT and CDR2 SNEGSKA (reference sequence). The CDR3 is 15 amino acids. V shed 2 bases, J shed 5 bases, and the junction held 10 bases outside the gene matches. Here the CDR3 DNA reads TGCAGTGCTAGACGCCCAGCGGGAAGTGTAGATACGCAGTATTTT. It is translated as CSARRPAGSVDTQYF.

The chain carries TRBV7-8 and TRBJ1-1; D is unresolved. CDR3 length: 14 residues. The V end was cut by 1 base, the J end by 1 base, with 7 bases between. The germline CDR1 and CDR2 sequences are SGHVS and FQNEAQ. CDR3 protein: CASSLGSANTEAFF. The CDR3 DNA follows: TGTGCCAGCAGCTTAGGGTCAGCGAACACTGAAGCTTTCTTT.

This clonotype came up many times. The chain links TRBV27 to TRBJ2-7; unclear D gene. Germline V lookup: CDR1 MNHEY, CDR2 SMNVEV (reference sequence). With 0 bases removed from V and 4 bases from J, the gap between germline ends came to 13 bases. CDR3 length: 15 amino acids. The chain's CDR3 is CASSLSLGRQYEQYF. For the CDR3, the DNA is TGTGCCAGCAGTTTATCTTTAGGACGCCAGTACGAGCAGTACTTC.